Here is one T cell receptor (beta chain) with its context. This sample is part of a study of shared T cell receptors in the human thymus. Profiling relied on immunoSEQ multiplex PCR, and the TCRdb table lists in-frame clones only, not all of them. The sample gives roughly 660,000 clones, roughly 90% of which show up once; around 0.01% is in the top ten. V dropped 2 bases and J dropped 3; count of bases not matched to a gene: 9. The CDR3 is 17 residues long. Germline loops: CDR1 MNHNS, CDR2 SASEGT. These data were also reused for a study on human thymus T cells.

The source material was thymocytes. V gene TRBV6-1 combines with J gene TRBJ1-1, with 10 bases matching TRBD1. The TCR sequence derives from a boy under two years old with a congenital heart defect. CDR3 DNA sequence: TGTGCCAGCAGTGAACAAAACCGGGACAGGGGCCACACTGAAGCTTTCTTT. Its protein product is CASSEQNRDRGHTEAFF.